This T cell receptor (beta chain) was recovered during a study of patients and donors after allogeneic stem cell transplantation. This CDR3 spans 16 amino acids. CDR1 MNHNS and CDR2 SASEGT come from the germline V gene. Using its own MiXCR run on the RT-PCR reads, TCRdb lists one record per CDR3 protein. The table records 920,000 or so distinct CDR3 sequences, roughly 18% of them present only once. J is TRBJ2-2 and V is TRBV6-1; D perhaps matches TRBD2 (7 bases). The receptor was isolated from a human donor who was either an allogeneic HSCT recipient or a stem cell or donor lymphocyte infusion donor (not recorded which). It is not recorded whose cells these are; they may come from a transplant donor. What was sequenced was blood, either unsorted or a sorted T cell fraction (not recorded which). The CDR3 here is CAHGRGTGLNTGELFF. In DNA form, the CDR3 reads TGTGCTCATGGGAGGGGGACTGGCTTGAACACCGGGGAGCTGTTTTTT.